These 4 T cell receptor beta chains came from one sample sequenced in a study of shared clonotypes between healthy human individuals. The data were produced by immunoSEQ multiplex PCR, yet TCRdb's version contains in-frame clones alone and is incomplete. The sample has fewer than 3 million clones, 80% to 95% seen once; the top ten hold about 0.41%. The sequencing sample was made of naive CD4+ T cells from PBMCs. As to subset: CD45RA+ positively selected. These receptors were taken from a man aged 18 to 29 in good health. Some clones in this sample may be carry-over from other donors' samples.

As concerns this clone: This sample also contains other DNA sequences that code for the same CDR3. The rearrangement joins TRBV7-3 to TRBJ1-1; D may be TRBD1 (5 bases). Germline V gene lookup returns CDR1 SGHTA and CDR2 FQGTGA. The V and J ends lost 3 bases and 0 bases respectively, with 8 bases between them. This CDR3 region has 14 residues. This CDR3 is CASSLIQVNTEAFF. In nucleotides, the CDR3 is TGTGCCAGCAGCTTGATACAGGTGAACACTGAAGCTTTCTTT.

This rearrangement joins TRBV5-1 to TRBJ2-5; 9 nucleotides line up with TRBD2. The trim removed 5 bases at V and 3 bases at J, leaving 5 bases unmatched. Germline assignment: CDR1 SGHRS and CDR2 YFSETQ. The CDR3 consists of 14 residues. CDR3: CASRLIAGEETQYF. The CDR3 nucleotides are TGCGCCAGCAGGCTGATAGCGGGAGAAGAGACCCAGTACTTC.

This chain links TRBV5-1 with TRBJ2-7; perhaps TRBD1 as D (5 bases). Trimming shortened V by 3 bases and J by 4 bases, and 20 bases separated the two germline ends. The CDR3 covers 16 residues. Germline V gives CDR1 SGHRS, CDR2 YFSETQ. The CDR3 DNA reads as TGCGCCAGCAGCTCTTCAGTCGACAGCGCCAGGTACGAGCAGTACTTC. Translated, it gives CASSSSVDSARYEQYF.

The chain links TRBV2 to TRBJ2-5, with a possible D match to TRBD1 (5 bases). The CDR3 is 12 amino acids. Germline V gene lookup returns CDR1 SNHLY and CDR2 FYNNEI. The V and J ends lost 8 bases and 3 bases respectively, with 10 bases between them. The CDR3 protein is CASSGYEETQYF. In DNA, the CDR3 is TGTGCCAGCTCAGGGTACGAAGAGACCCAGTACTTC.